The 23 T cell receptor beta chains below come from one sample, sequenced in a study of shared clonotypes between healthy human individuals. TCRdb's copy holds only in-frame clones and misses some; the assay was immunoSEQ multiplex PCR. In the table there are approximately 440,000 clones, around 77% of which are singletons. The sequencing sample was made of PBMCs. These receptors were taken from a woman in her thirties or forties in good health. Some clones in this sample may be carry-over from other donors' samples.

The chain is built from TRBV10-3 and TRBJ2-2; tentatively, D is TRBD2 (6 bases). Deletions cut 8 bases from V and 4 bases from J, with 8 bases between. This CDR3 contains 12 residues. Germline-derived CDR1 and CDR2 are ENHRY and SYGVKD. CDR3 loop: CAIGRGTGELFF. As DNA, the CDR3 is TGTGCCATCGGGCGGGGCACCGGGGAGCTGTTTTTT.

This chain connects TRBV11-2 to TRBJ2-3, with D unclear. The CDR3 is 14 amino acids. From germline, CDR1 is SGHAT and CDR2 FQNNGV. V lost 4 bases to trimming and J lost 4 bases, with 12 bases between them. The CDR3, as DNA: TGTGCCAGCAGCTCCCCCCCCATATCAGATACGCAGTATTTT. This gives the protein CASSSPPISDTQYF.

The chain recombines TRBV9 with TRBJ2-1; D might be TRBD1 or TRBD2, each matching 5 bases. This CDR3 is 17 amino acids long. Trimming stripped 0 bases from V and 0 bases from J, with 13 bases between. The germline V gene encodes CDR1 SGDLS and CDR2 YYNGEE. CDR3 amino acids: CASSVEFGATSYNEQFF. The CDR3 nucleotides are TGTGCCAGCAGCGTAGAGTTCGGGGCGACCTCCTACAATGAGCAGTTCTTC.

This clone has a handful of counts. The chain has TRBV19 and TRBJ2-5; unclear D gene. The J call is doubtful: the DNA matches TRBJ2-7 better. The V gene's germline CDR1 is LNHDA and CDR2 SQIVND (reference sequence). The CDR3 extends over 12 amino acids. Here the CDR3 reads CASSHGGDEQYF. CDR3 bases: TGTGCCAGTAGCCACGGCGGAGACGAGCAGTACTTC.

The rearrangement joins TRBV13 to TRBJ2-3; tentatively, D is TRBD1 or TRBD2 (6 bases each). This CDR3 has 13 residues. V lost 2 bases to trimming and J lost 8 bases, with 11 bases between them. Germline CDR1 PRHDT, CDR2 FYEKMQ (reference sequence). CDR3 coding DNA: TGTGCCAGCAGCTTATCCGGGGGCGGTACGCAGTATTTT. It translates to CASSLSGGGTQYF.

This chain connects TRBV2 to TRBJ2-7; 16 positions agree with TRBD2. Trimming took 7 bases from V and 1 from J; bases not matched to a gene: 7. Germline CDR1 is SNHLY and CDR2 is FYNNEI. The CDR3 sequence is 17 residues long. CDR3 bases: TGTGCCAGCATACAGGGACTAGCGGGAGGGATTTCCTACGAGCAGTACTTC. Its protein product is CASIQGLAGGISYEQYF.

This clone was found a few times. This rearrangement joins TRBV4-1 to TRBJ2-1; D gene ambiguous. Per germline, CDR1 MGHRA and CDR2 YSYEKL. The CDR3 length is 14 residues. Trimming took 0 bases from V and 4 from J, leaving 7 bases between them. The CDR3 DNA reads TGCGCCAGCAGCCAAGATGAGGAGTACAATGAGCAGTTCTTC. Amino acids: CASSQDEEYNEQFF.

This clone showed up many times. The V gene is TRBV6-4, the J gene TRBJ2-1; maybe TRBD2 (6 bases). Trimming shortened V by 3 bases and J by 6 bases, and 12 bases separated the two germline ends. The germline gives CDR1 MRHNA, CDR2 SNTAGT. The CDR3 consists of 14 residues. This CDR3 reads CASSETGASNEQFF. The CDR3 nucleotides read TGTGCCAGCAGTGAGACGGGAGCGAGCAATGAGCAGTTCTTC.

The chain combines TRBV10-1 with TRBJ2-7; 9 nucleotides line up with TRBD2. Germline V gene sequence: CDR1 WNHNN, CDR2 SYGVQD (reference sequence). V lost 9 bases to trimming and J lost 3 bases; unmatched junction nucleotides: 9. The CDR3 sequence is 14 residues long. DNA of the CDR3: TGCGCCAGGACGACTAGCGGACACTTCTACGAGCAGTACTTC. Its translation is CARTTSGHFYEQYF.

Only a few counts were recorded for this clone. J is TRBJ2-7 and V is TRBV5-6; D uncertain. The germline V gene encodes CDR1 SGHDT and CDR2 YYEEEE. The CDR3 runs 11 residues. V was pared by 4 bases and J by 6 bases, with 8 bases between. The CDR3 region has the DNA TGTGCCAGCAGCCAGCATAGCGAGCAGTACTTC. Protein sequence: CASSQHSEQYF.

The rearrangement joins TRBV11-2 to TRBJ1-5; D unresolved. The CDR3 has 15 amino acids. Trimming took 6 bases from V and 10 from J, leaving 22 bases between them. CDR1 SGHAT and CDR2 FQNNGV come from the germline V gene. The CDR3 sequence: CASRPWGVEVQPQHF. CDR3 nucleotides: TGTGCCAGCAGACCCTGGGGAGTAGAGGTGCAACCCCAGCATTTT.

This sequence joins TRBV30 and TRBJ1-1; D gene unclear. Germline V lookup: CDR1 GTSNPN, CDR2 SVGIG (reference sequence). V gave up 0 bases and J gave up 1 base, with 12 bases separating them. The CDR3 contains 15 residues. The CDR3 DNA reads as TGTGCCTGGAGTGTTCTGTTAGGCCCGAACACTGAAGCTTTCTTT. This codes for CAWSVLLGPNTEAFF.

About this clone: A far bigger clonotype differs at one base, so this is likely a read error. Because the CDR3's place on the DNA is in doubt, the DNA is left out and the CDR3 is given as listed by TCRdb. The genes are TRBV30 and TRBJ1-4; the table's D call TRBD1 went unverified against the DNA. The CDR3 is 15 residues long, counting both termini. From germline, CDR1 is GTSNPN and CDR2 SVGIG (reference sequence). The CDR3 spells CAWSVGQGSGEKLVF.

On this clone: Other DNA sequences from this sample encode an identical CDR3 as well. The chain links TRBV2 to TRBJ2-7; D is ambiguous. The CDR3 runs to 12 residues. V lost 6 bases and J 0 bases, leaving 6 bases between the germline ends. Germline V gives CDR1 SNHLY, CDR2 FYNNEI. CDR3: CASSRSSYEQYF. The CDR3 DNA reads TGTGCCAGCAGCCGTAGCTCCTACGAGCAGTACTTC.

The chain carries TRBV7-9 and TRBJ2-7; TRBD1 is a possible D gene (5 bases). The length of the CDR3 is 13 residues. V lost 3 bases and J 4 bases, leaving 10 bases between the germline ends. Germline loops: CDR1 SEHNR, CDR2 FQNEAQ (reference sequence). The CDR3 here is CASSLDKGYEQYF. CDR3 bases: TGTGCCAGCAGCTTGGACAAGGGTTACGAGCAGTACTTC. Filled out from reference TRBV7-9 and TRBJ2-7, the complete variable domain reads DTGVSQNPRHKITKRGQNVTFRCDPISEHNRLYWYRQTLGQGPEFLTYFQNEAQLEKSRLLSDRFSAERPKGSFSTLEIQRTEQGDSAMYLCASSLDKGYEQYFGPGTRLTVT.

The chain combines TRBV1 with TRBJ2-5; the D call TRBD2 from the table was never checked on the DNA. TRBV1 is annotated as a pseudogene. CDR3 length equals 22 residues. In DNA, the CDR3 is TGCACCAGCAGCCAAGTCGGGACTGGACTAGCGGGACTTCGAACAGGGTGGGAGACCCAGTACTTC. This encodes CTSSQVGTGLAGLRTGWETQYF.

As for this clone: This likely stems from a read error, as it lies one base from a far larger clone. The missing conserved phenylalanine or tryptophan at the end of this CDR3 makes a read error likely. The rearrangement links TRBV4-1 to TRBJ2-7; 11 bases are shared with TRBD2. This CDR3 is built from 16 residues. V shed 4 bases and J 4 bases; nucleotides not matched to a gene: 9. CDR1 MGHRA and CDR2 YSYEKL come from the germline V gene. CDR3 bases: TGCGCCAGCAGCCCTAGACTAGCGGGGTTCAATTACGAGCAGTACTCC. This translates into CASSPRLAGFNYEQYS.

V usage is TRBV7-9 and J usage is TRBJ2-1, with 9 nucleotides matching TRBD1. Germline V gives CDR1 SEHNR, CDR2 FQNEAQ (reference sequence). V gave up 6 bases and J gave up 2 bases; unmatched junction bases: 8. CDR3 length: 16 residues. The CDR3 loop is CASSYATGGAYNEQFF. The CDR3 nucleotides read TGTGCCAGCAGTTATGCCACAGGGGGCGCCTACAATGAGCAGTTCTTC.

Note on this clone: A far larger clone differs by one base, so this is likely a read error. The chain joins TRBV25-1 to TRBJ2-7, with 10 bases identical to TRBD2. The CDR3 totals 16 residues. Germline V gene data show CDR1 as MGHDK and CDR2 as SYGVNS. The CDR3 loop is CVSSPSGSRSRGEQYF. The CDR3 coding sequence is TGTGTCAGCAGTCCTAGCGGGAGCCGATCACGGGGCGAGCAGTACTTC.

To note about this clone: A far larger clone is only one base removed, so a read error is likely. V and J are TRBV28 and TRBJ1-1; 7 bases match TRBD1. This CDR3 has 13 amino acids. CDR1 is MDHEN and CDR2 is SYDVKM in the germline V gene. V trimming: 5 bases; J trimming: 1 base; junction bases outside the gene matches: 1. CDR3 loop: CASSGTANTEAFF. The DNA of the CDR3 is TGTGCCAGCAGTGGGACAGCGAACACTGAAGCTTTCTTT.

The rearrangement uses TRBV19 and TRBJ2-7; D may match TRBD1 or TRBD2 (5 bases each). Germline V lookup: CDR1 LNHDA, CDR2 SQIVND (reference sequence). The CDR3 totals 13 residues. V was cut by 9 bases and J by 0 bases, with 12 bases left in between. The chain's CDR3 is CASSGRISYEQYF. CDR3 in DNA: TGTGCCAGCTCGGGACGGATCTCCTACGAGCAGTACTTC. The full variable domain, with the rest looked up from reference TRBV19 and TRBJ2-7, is DGGITQSPKYLFRKEGQNVTLSCEQNLNHDAMYWYRQDPGQGLRLIYYSQIVNDFQKGDIAEGYSVSREKKESFPLTVTSAQKNPTAFYLCASSGRISYEQYFGPGTRLTVT.

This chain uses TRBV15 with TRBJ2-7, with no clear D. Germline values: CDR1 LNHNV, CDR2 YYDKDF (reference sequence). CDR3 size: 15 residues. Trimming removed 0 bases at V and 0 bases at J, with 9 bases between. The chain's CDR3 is CATSRDTVSSYEQYF. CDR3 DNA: TGTGCCACCAGCAGAGACACGGTGAGCTCCTACGAGCAGTACTTC. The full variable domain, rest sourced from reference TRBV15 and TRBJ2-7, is DAMVIQNPRYQVTQFGKPVTLSCSQTLNHNVMYWYQQKSSQAPKLLFHYYDKDFNNEADTPDNFQSRRPNTSFCFLDIRSPGLGDTAMYLCATSRDTVSSYEQYFGPGTRLTVT.

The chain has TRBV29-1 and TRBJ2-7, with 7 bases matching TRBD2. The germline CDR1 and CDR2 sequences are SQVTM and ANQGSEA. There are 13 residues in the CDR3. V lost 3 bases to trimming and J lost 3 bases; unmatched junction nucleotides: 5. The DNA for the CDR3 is TGCAGCGTTGACGAGGGAGGGGACTACGAGCAGTACTTC. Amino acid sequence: CSVDEGGDYEQYF.